A single sample is the source of the 3 T cell receptor beta chains below, sequenced in a study of T-cell memory formation after mild COVID-19. Via MiXCR, TCRdb re-called the 5' RACE reads, giving one row per CDR3 protein. The sample yields approximately 340,000 distinct CDR3 sequences, around a sixth seen once. Sequencing used PBMCs or a T cell subset sorted from them (not recorded which). These receptors came from a man aged 18 to 30 who had mild COVID-19 (a few samples of this study predate the infection). Cell type and time point are not known.

This clonotype was detected a few times. The chain has TRBV6-2 or TRBV6-3 and TRBJ2-3; 9 bases match TRBD2. The germline CDR1 and CDR2 sequences are MNHEY and SVGEGT. V gave up 6 bases and J gave up 4 bases; unmatched junction bases: 5. This CDR3 spans 14 amino acids. The CDR3 region has the DNA TGTGCCAGCAGAATAGCGGGGGCCGCAGATACGCAGTATTTT. Its protein is CASRIAGAADTQYF.

This clonotype was seen a few times. This chain connects TRBV7-2 to TRBJ2-3, with D maybe TRBD1 (5 bases). The CDR3 length is 16 residues. V was pared by 1 base and J by 3 bases, with 14 bases between. CDR1 and CDR2 (germline): SGHTA, FQGNSA. CDR3 in DNA: TGTGCCAGCAGCTTAGACCATAGGGGTGGTACAGATACGCAGTATTTT. Its translation is CASSLDHRGGTDTQYF.

In this sample, this clonotype turned up a few times. This chain links TRBV7-3 with TRBJ1-2; TRBD1 matches 10 bases. The CDR3 extends over 15 amino acids. Germline CDR1 is SGHTA and CDR2 is FQGTGA. J lost 5 bases, V lost 0 bases, and 3 bases had no gene match. The chain's CDR3 is CASSLTPGQGYGYTF. Written as DNA, the CDR3 is TGTGCCAGCAGCTTAACGCCGGGACAGGGGTATGGCTACACCTTC.